This entry describes one T cell receptor beta chain. The antigen is not known. Germline values: CDR1 SGHAT, CDR2 FQNNGV. The CDR3 runs to 15 residues. Between the trimmed V and J ends, which lost 3 bases and 0 bases, there was a span of 10 bases. This entry is derived from a study of CD8+CD57+ T cells in acquired aplastic anemia. For the study at large: The average for DNA from sorted CD4+ and CD8+ cells was about 3.3 ug.

Regarding the study as a whole: The number of CD8+ CDR3 sequences shared by patients and controls was 25 to 35.

Using genomic DNA as the template, TCR beta VDJ and CDR3 profiling was carried out. TCRdb passed the reads through MiXCR, listing each CDR3 protein once. The table includes tens of thousands of distinct CDR3 sequences, 65% to 80% detected once. The chain carries TRBV11-2 and TRBJ2-3, with D possibly matching TRBD2 (6 bases). The receptor's source is a human donor in good health, serving as a control. The sequencing input was sorted CD4+, CD8+, or CD8+CD57+ T cells (not recorded which) from PBMCs. The CDR3 DNA follows: TGTGCCAGCAGCTTCCAGCGGGCTAGCACAGATACGCAGTATTTT. This sequence encodes CASSFQRASTDTQYF.